The 23 T cell receptor beta chains reported below all come from one sample, sequenced in a study of cytomegalovirus exposure and HLA in healthy donors. Profiled with immunoSEQ multiplex PCR; TCRdb holds only in-frame clones, not every one. Of about 130,000 clones listed, approximately 89% are singletons. Sequencing was carried out using PBMCs. The source is a man aged 25 to 40 in good health and CMV-seronegative.

This clone was seen once. This chain links TRBV18 with TRBJ1-1; 8 bases line up with TRBD1. Germline CDR1 KGHSH, CDR2 LQKENI. The CDR3 consists of 14 residues. V was clipped by 5 bases and J by 1 base; unmatched bases: 3. The CDR3 here is CASSADRANTEAFF. In DNA form, the CDR3 reads TGTGCCAGCTCAGCGGACAGGGCGAACACTGAAGCTTTCTTT.

The chain combines TRBV5-6 with TRBJ1-2; D is undetermined. Germline CDR1 is SGHDT and CDR2 is YYEEEE. The CDR3 loop spans 13 amino acids. Trimming removed 3 bases at V and 2 bases at J, with 8 bases between. CDR3 protein: CASSSLLNYGYTF. The CDR3 bases are TGTGCCAGCAGCTCCCTTCTAAACTATGGCTACACCTTC.

The V and J genes are TRBV7-9 and TRBJ2-3; TRBD2 aligns across 9 bases. The germline V gene encodes CDR1 SEHNR and CDR2 FQNEAQ (reference sequence). The CDR3 extends over 15 amino acids. With V trimmed by 3 bases and J by 4 bases, 5 bases remained unmatched. The CDR3 DNA reads TGTGCCAGCAGCTTCAGCGGGGGGCCCCCAGATACGCAGTATTTT. Its translation is CASSFSGGPPDTQYF. Combining the CDR3 with reference TRBV7-9 and TRBJ2-3 gives the whole variable domain DTGVSQNPRHKITKRGQNVTFRCDPISEHNRLYWYRQTLGQGPEFLTYFQNEAQLEKSRLLSDRFSAERPKGSFSTLEIQRTEQGDSAMYLCASSFSGGPPDTQYFGPGTRLTVL.

The genes are TRBV19 and TRBJ2-7; no firm D call. Germline V CDR1 and CDR2: LNHDA, SQIVND (reference sequence). The CDR3 length is 14 residues. V lost 9 bases, J lost 5 bases, and 20 bases lay in between. CDR3 sequence reads: CARGIMGSRHEQYF. The CDR3 coding sequence is TGTGCCAGAGGAATAATGGGCAGTCGCCACGAGCAGTACTTC.

The chain employs TRBV28 and TRBJ2-1, with D uncertain. The V gene lost 6 bases and the J gene lost 8 bases, with 8 bases spanning the gap. This CDR3 has 11 amino acids. Germline CDR1 is MDHEN and CDR2 is SYDVKM. The DNA of the CDR3 is TGTGCCAGCAGCCCTATGTATGAGCAGTTCTTC. Its translation is CASSPMYEQFF.

This rearrangement joins TRBV21-1 to TRBJ2-1; TRBD2, the table's D call, lacks a check against the DNA. TRBV21-1 constitutes a pseudogene. This CDR3 has 14 amino acids. The CDR3 sequence: CASSGGAVNNEQFF. CDR3 sequence (DNA): TGTGCCAGCAGTGGCGGGGCAGTCAACAATGAGCAGTTCTTC.

The chain employs TRBV5-1 and TRBJ2-5; 9 bases are a match to TRBD1. V lost 7 bases, J lost 5 bases, and 6 bases stayed unmatched. Looked up from germline, CDR1 is SGHRS and CDR2 is YFSETQ. The CDR3 length is 13 residues. The CDR3 spells CASSTGGGETQYF. The DNA of the CDR3 is TGCGCCAGCTCAACAGGGGGCGGGGAGACCCAGTACTTC.

The chain combines TRBV5-8 with TRBJ1-5; TRBD1 is a possible D gene (6 bases). V was clipped by 3 bases and J by 5 bases, with 9 bases between them. The germline V gene has CDR1 SGHTS and CDR2 YDEGEE. This CDR3 contains 13 residues. CDR3: CASSSDSHQPQHF. The CDR3 DNA follows: TGTGCCAGCAGCTCGGACAGCCATCAGCCCCAGCATTTT.

J is TRBJ2-7 and V is TRBV21-1; the table's TRBD1 call for D was not verified on the DNA. TRBV21-1 is a known pseudogene. The CDR3 spans 15 residues. In nucleotides, the CDR3 is TGTGCCAGCAGCAAAGGGACAGCCTGGGCCTACGAGCAGTACTTC. This codes for CASSKGTAWAYEQYF.

The chain joins TRBV5-4 to TRBJ2-1, with 8 bases matching TRBD2. Per germline, CDR1 SGHNT and CDR2 YYREEE (reference sequence). J gave up 7 bases and V 2 bases, and 8 bases lay outside the gene matches. The CDR3 length is 15 residues. Written as DNA, the CDR3 is TGTGCCAGCAGCTTCCGGGGGGGAGCGGGGAATGAGCAGTTCTTC. Residues: CASSFRGGAGNEQFF.

The V and J genes are TRBV27 and TRBJ2-1; 8 bases line up with TRBD2. The V segment lost 3 bases and the J segment 3 bases; nucleotides outside the gene matches: 4. The germline CDR1 and CDR2 sequences are MNHEY and SMNVEV (reference sequence). The CDR3 consists of 15 residues. The CDR3 loop reads CASSLAGGYYNEQFF. In DNA form, the CDR3 reads TGTGCCAGCAGTTTGGCGGGGGGTTACTACAATGAGCAGTTCTTC.

This clone was recorded only once. V gene TRBV7-2 combines with J gene TRBJ2-5; no firm D call. Trimming pared 5 bases from V and 5 bases from J, leaving 9 bases between. CDR1 SGHTA and CDR2 FQGNSA come from the germline V gene. The CDR3 is made up of 12 amino acids. The CDR3 here is CASSPAGETQYF. The CDR3 nucleotides are TGTGCCAGCAGCCCCGCCGGGGAGACCCAGTACTTC.

This sequence joins TRBV2 and TRBJ1-5; maybe TRBD1 (5 bases). The CDR3 sequence is 13 residues long. Germline CDR1 SNHLY, CDR2 FYNNEI. V lost 4 bases and J lost 4, with 8 bases in between. This chain's CDR3 is CASSGQLNQPQHF. The CDR3 DNA is TGTGCCAGCAGTGGACAGCTGAATCAGCCCCAGCATTTT.

This clone occurred a few times. This chain joins TRBV4-1 and TRBJ2-7, with a possible D match to TRBD2 (6 bases). Trimming pared 4 bases from V and 3 bases from J, leaving 13 bases between. Germline assignment: CDR1 MGHRA and CDR2 YSYEKL. The CDR3 spans 14 residues. The CDR3 coding sequence is TGCGCCAGCAGCCCCCAAGAGGGAGGCTACGAGCAGTACTTC. Protein product: CASSPQEGGYEQYF.

V usage is TRBV7-2 and J usage is TRBJ1-4; a possible D gene is TRBD1 (6 bases). This CDR3 region has 15 residues. Germline assignment: CDR1 SGHTA and CDR2 FQGNSA. Trimming left V 5 bases short and J 6 bases short, with 16 bases between. The CDR3 bases are TGTGCCAGCAGCCCCCGGGGGGGGGCTGATGAAAAACTGTTTTTT. Its translation: CASSPRGGADEKLFF.

In its sample, this clone was seen a few times. This sequence joins TRBV2 and TRBJ2-7; TRBD2 is a possible D gene (6 bases). Trimming stripped 10 bases from V and 1 base from J, with 14 bases between. From germline, CDR1 is SNHLY and CDR2 FYNNEI. This CDR3 spans 13 amino acids. CDR3 nucleotides: TGTGCCACCAAGGGACTTGGGTCCTACGAGCAGTACTTC. Protein product: CATKGLGSYEQYF.

This clone was counted a single time. The J gene is TRBJ2-2, the V gene TRBV14; no definite D call. V was clipped by 4 bases and J by 2 bases, with 5 bases between them. The CDR3 length is 13 residues. Germline lookup yields CDR1 SGHDN and CDR2 FVKESK. CDR3 residues: CASSPLNTGELFF. CDR3 bases: TGTGCCAGCAGCCCCCTTAACACCGGGGAGCTGTTTTTT.

CDR3 in DNA: TGTGCCAGCAGTGCGTCTCCTTCCTACGAGCAGTACTTC. Amino acid sequence: CASSASPSYEQYF. This sequence joins TRBV27 and TRBJ2-7, with unresolved D. The CDR3 runs 13 residues. Germline CDR1 reads MNHEY; CDR2 reads SMNVEV (reference sequence). The V end lost 5 bases, the J end lost 1 base, and 9 bases lay between the germline ends.

This clone showed up just once. The V gene is TRBV7-3, the J gene TRBJ1-1, with a tentative D call TRBD1 (5 bases). Trimming removed 2 bases from V and 5 bases from J, with 9 bases in between. The CDR3 spans 13 residues. Germline CDR1 and CDR2: SGHTA and FQGTGA. CDR3 sequence (DNA): TGTGCCAGCAGCTTACAGGGAGGGACTGAAGCTTTCTTT. Residues: CASSLQGGTEAFF.

A single count supports this clone. The genes are TRBV6-6 and TRBJ2-7; 8 bases are a match to TRBD1. Germline trimming cut 2 bases from V and 2 bases from J; bases unmatched to any gene: 2. The CDR3 has 14 amino acids. Germline lookup yields CDR1 MNHNY and CDR2 SVGAGI (reference sequence). The CDR3 bases are TGTGCCAGCAGTTACCAACAGGGGGCCTACGAGCAGTACTTC. This sequence encodes CASSYQQGAYEQYF.

In its sample, this clone ranks as medium-sized. This sequence joins TRBV6-4 and TRBJ2-3, with TRBD2 matching 10 bases. The CDR3 consists of 15 residues. J gave up 1 base and V 4 bases, and 2 bases lay outside the gene matches. From germline, CDR1 is MRHNA and CDR2 SNTAGT. The CDR3 loop is CASSATSGGTDTQYF. DNA of the CDR3: TGTGCCAGCAGTGCCACTAGCGGGGGCACAGATACGCAGTATTTT.

This clone is a singleton in its sample. The rearrangement uses TRBV5-6 and TRBJ2-5; TRBD2 is a possible D gene (5 bases). Germline CDR1 is SGHDT and CDR2 is YYEEEE. V was pared by 10 bases and J by 2 bases, with 21 bases between. The CDR3 totals 15 residues. The CDR3 coding sequence is TGTGCCGGATCCCGGGGTTGGGCCACACAAGAGACCCAGTACTTC. Translating gives CAGSRGWATQETQYF.

The V call is TRBV18, the J call TRBJ1-2; possibly TRBD1 for D (5 bases). The CDR3 runs 17 residues. Germline V gene data show CDR1 as KGHSH and CDR2 as LQKENI. Trimming stripped 6 bases from V and 5 bases from J, with 25 bases between. The CDR3 region is CASSLRQGSSSLYGYTF. DNA for the CDR3: TGTGCCAGCTCCCTCAGGCAGGGATCCTCCTCATTATATGGCTACACCTTC.